This T cell receptor beta chain derives from a study of early T cells in non-severe SARS-CoV-2 infection (dated by TCRdb to 2020 to 2023). Looking at the study overall: Because TCR sequencing relied on bulk RNA taken from unsorted whole blood, pairing of alpha and beta chains was not possible.

The study was a case-control design nested within a healthcare worker cohort in London, UK, with weekly nasopharyngeal swab PCR tests and blood sampling. Between 23 and 31 March 2020, the week of the UK lockdown, healthcare workers were enrolled and then followed up weekly for as long as 16 weeks. The library was prepared using 5' RACE. The sample was run on a NextSeq 500. The TCR library protocol attached unique molecular identifiers to individual cDNA molecules to correct for sequencing error and PCR bias. Sequencing covered both TCR alpha and beta chains, and within each sample the abundances of alpha and beta sequences were tightly co-correlated. The paper's data handling went like this. Decombinator V4 was used to annotate TCR sequences for V gene, J gene and CDR3. Expanded TCRs were defined as changing significantly between any two time points under a Poisson model with p below 0.0001. TCR abundances were normalised to the total number of TCRs sequenced per sample and expressed as counts per million. VDJdb, accessed 1 November 2021, was searched for CMV, EBV and SARS-CoV-2 annotated TCRs, excluding TCRs annotated for multiple antigens. TCRdb ran its own pipeline on the public reads, namely fastp trimming at Q25 and MiXCR clone calling, and kept in-frame beta chains. Identical CDR3 protein sequences are pooled into one entry, listed with their most common genes and DNA. Clone size and V and J calls follow TCRdb, not the original study. This sample has fewer than 75,000 distinct CDR3 sequences in its table, and 20% of those were observed once. 15% to 20% of the sample belongs to the ten largest clones.

Summary of the overall study and its limitations: VDJdb matching was skewed toward anti-spike CD8 responses and likely underestimated virus-specific expansions, missing private and CD4 specificities.

Regarding this clonotype: Its antigen is still unknown. One base away there is no much larger clone; base qualities are not given.

This material consisted of whole blood, taken at baseline. The sequence came from an adult who was a healthcare worker with PCR-confirmed SARS-CoV-2 infection or an uninfected control (not recorded which).

The DNA sequence is given as TGTGCCAGCAGTGGCAACCTCCGGCATGGCTACACCTTC. The resulting protein is CASSGNLRHGYTF. In this chain, TRBV12-3 or TRBV12-4 is recombined with TRBJ1-2, with no D gene named confidently. V sheds 5 bases and J sheds 6 bases, leaving 13 bases between their ends. The CDR3 runs 13 amino acids, cysteine and phenylalanine included. The entry retains the CDR3 DNA only, 39 bases that are in frame from base 1.